These 25 T cell receptor beta chains were sequenced from one sample in a study of T cells in women clearing cervical HPV infection listed by TCRdb under 2018. The method was the immunoSEQ multiplex PCR assay. The table was pulled from immuneACCESS by TCRdb, which kept in-frame rearrangements only. Such tables lose some clones; where checked, under half of the loss comes from unresolved V genes, and the rest has no known cause. This sample's table contains approximately 40,000 clones. The ten largest clones capture 7.6% of the sample. Sequenced: blood buffy coat. These receptors all come from a woman between 18 and 70 years old with a cervical HPV16 infection that either progressed to CIN3+ or cleared (not recorded which).

As regards this clone: The read terminates 3 residues ahead of where the CDR3 ends, so the germline J gene completes it. The V gene is TRBV20-1, the J gene TRBJ2-1; TRBD1 or TRBD2 may be the D gene (5 bases each). The ends were cut back, 3 bases at V and 1 base at J, with 10 bases in the middle. Germline loops: CDR1 DFQATT, CDR2 SNEGSKA (reference sequence). This CDR3 region has 14 residues. The sequenced CDR3 bases are TGCAGTGCTAGCTCAGGGAGTTCCTACAATGAG. This translates into CSASSGSSYNE. Given in full, the CDR3 is CSASSGSSYNEQFF.

Points on this clone: The read terminates 3 residues before the CDR3 end, so the remaining end is supplied by the germline J gene. The V and J genes are TRBV19 and TRBJ2-5; D ambiguous. Germline CDR1 LNHDA, CDR2 SQIVND (reference sequence). V lost 5 bases, J lost 0 bases, and 7 bases lay in between. The CDR3 is 13 residues long. This CDR3 is CASSSSHQETQYF. The sequenced part of the CDR3 DNA is TGTGCCAGTAGTTCGAGCCACCAAGAGACC.

A remark on this clone: The CDR3 end is not reached by the read, which stops 3 residues before it; the germline J gene fills it in. This rearrangement joins TRBV20-1 to TRBJ2-6; possibly TRBD1 for D (5 bases). Trimming pared 2 bases from V and 2 bases from J, leaving 13 bases between. The CDR3 runs to 16 residues. Germline V lookup: CDR1 DFQATT, CDR2 SNEGSKA (reference sequence). Partial CDR3 DNA: TGCAGTGCTAGAAGGTCCAGGGTCACTGGGGCCAACGTC. Protein: CSARRSRVTGANV. In full, the CDR3 reads CSARRSRVTGANVLTF.

Turning to this clone: The CDR3 end is not reached by the read, which stops 3 residues before it; the germline J gene fills it in. The rearrangement links TRBV20-1 to TRBJ2-7; possible D gene TRBD1, 6 bases. CDR1 is DFQATT and CDR2 is SNEGSKA in the germline V gene (reference sequence). The CDR3 runs 15 residues. V lost 7 bases and J 0 bases, leaving 19 bases between the germline ends. CDR3 sequence reads: CSVPPLGQHSYEQYF. CDR3 bases read: TGCAGTGTCCCCCCGTTAGGACAGCACTCCTACGAG.

The CDR3 protein is CSASDLPGVGHEQYF. The sequenced part of the CDR3 DNA is TGCAGTGCTAGTGACCTGCCAGGGGTAGGTCACGAG. This chain links TRBV20-1 with TRBJ2-7; TRBD1 is a possible D gene (6 bases). The observed sequence ends 3 residues before the CDR3 terminus, with the missing tail filled in from the germline J gene. Trimming removed 3 bases from V and 5 bases from J, with 20 bases in between. The CDR3 extends over 15 amino acids. CDR1 and CDR2 from the germline V gene are DFQATT and SNEGSKA (reference sequence).

A word on this clone: The read gets to within 3 residues of the CDR3 end, and the germline J gene fills in the rest. The gene calls are TRBV18 and TRBJ2-1; TRBD2 matches at 13 bases. V trimming: 0 bases; J trimming: 8 bases; junction bases outside the gene matches: 4. The CDR3 runs 16 residues. The germline gives CDR1 KGHSH, CDR2 LQKENI. The part of the CDR3 DNA that was read is TGTGCCAGCTCACCACCGGGACTAGCGGGAAGGGATGAG. This translates into CASSPPGLAGRDE. The whole CDR3 is CASSPPGLAGRDEQFF.

About this clone itself: The CDR3 extends 3 residues past the end of the read, so its final part is completed from the germline J gene. The rearrangement joins TRBV19 to TRBJ1-6; unclear D gene. From germline, CDR1 is LNHDA and CDR2 SQIVND (reference sequence). The CDR3 is made up of 12 amino acids. V lost 3 bases to trimming and J lost 12 bases, with 9 bases between them. The CDR3 reads CASSMSGLPLHF. The CDR3 bases that were read are TGTGCCAGTAGTATGAGCGGTTTACCC.

With respect to this clone: The sequenced fragment ends 3 residues before the CDR3 boundary, so the rest is inferred from the germline J gene. The chain has TRBV5-1 and TRBJ1-4, with D possibly matching TRBD1 (5 bases). Germline V lookup: CDR1 SGHRS, CDR2 YFSETQ. This CDR3 contains 14 residues. Trimming shortened V by 4 bases and J by 8 bases, and 15 bases separated the two germline ends. The CDR3 here is CASSSLTGEEKLFF. The part of the CDR3 DNA that was read is TGCGCCAGCAGCAGCTTAACGGGGGAGGAAAAA.

About this clone: Read coverage stops 3 residues before the CDR3 terminus; the germline J gene supplies the remainder. The chain has TRBV18 and TRBJ2-1; the D gene is possibly TRBD2 (6 bases). Per the germline V gene, CDR1 is KGHSH and CDR2 is LQKENI. Trimming pared 2 bases from V and 5 bases from J, leaving 10 bases between. CDR3 size: 14 residues. The CDR3 loop reads CASSPSGVDNEQFF. CDR3 bases read: TGTGCCAGCTCACCATCGGGGGTGGACAATGAG.

In regard to this clone: The read falls 3 residues short of the CDR3 end, and the missing part is taken from the germline J gene. This rearrangement joins TRBV5-1 to TRBJ2-7; D remains ambiguous. The CDR3 spans 14 residues. Germline V gene lookup returns CDR1 SGHRS and CDR2 YFSETQ. V dropped 0 bases and J dropped 5 bases, with 12 bases sitting between them. The covered CDR3 bases are TGCGCCAGCAGCTTGGTCCTCTTTAGCCACGAG. This codes for CASSLVLFSHE. The entire CDR3 protein reads CASSLVLFSHEQYF.

In the case of this clone: The read is 3 residues too short to cover the CDR3 end, so that end is filled in from the germline J gene. This rearrangement joins TRBV19 to TRBJ2-1, with 12 bases identical to TRBD2. This CDR3 is built from 14 residues. V trimming: 4 bases; J trimming: 7 bases; junction bases outside the gene matches: 2. The germline CDR1 and CDR2 sequences are LNHDA and SQIVND (reference sequence). The CDR3 DNA, read in part, is TGTGCCAGTAGTAGTACTAGCGGGAGGAATGAG. It specifies CASSSTSGRNE. The whole CDR3 region reads CASSSTSGRNEQFF.

CDR3 region: CASSGQGNSETQYF. CDR3 DNA, as far as it was read: TGTGCCAGTAGTGGGCAGGGGAATTCAGAGACC. This chain connects TRBV19 to TRBJ2-5; maybe TRBD1 (6 bases). Read sequence stops 3 residues before the CDR3 end, and the germline J gene provides the missing end. The CDR3 is 14 amino acids. Trimming cost V 5 bases and J 4 bases, with 14 bases left between them. The germline CDR1 and CDR2 sequences are LNHDA and SQIVND (reference sequence).

As to this clone: The observed sequence ends 3 residues before the CDR3 terminus, with the missing tail filled in from the germline J gene. The rearrangement uses TRBV5-1 and TRBJ2-7; TRBD2 aligns across 9 bases. Germline CDR1 and CDR2: SGHRS and YFSETQ. Trimming cost V 5 bases and J 0 bases; bases outside gene matches: 9. This CDR3 region has 16 residues. Partial CDR3 DNA: TGCGCCAGCAGACTAAGACTAGCGGAAGCCTCCTACGAG. This translates into CASRLRLAEASYE. The whole CDR3 protein is CASRLRLAEASYEQYF.

As for this clone: Read coverage stops 3 residues before the CDR3 terminus; the germline J gene supplies the remainder. This chain uses TRBV28 with TRBJ2-7; TRBD1 agrees at 7 bases. V shed 5 bases, J shed 1 base, and the junction held 8 bases outside the gene matches. The CDR3 spans 15 residues. Germline CDR1 reads MDHEN; CDR2 reads SYDVKM. The CDR3 loop reads CASSISGTESYEQYF. CDR3 DNA, as far as it was read: TGTGCCAGCAGTATCTCCGGGACAGAGTCCTACGAG.

Details on this clone: The read gets to within 3 residues of the CDR3 end, and the germline J gene fills in the rest. The rearrangement uses TRBV19 and TRBJ2-6; 7 bases align to TRBD1. This CDR3 is 17 amino acids long. CDR1 and CDR2 from the germline V gene are LNHDA and SQIVND (reference sequence). Germline trimming cut 6 bases from V and 0 bases from J; bases unmatched to any gene: 8. The part of the CDR3 DNA that was read is TGTGCCAGTAGGGGCGGACAGGCCATCTCTGGGGCCAACGTC. Protein sequence: CASRGGQAISGANV. The whole CDR3 sequence is CASRGGQAISGANVLTF.

Notes on this clone: The read comes to an end 3 residues before the CDR3 does, leaving the germline J gene to fill in the end. The chain has TRBV29-1 and TRBJ1-2, with D possibly TRBD1 on 5 matching bases. CDR1 is SQVTM, CDR2 ANQGSEA, per germline. This CDR3 is built from 11 residues. Trimming cost V 4 bases and J 3 bases, with 6 bases left between them. CDR3 bases read: TGCAGCGTTGTGACAGACTATGGC. Its translation: CSVVTDYG. The whole CDR3 is CSVVTDYGYTF.

A remark on this clone: The read finishes 3 residues shy of the CDR3 end, and the germline J gene is used to complete it. The V call is TRBV4-2, the J call TRBJ1-6; TRBD1 matches 7 bases. The CDR3 has 17 amino acids. CDR1 and CDR2 (germline): LGHNA, YNFKEQ. The J segment lost 0 bases and the V segment lost 3 bases, leaving 5 bases of the junction unmatched. CDR3 amino acids: CASSQTGRSSYNSPLHF. The part of the CDR3 DNA that was read is TGTGCCAGCAGCCAGACAGGGAGAAGCTCCTATAATTCACCC.

Notes on this clone: The read falls 3 residues short of the CDR3 end, and the missing part is taken from the germline J gene. The chain recombines TRBV28 with TRBJ1-2, with a possible D match to TRBD1 (5 bases). Germline-derived CDR1 and CDR2 are MDHEN and SYDVKM. V was shortened by 7 bases and J by 0 bases, with 12 bases between the two germline ends. CDR3 length: 14 residues. The CDR3 here is CASKLGGSNYGYTF. The covered CDR3 bases are TGTGCCAGCAAATTGGGGGGATCTAACTATGGC.

A remark on this clone: The read stops 3 residues short of the end of the CDR3; the missing end is completed from the germline J gene. The rearrangement links TRBV19 to TRBJ1-1, with 9 bases identical to TRBD1. This CDR3 region has 14 residues. Trimming took 4 bases from V and 4 from J; bases not matched to a gene: 4. Germline CDR1 reads LNHDA; CDR2 reads SQIVND (reference sequence). The CDR3 DNA, read in part, is TGTGCCAGTAGTACAACAGGGGGCTTCACTGAA. It codes for CASSTTGGFTE. The full CDR3 is CASSTTGGFTEAFF.

Turning to this clone: From the germline J gene comes the end of the CDR3, since the read stops 3 residues before it. This sequence joins TRBV5-1 and TRBJ1-1; no reliable D call. V was trimmed by 4 bases and J by 6 bases, leaving 16 bases between them. Per the germline V gene, CDR1 is SGHRS and CDR2 is YFSETQ. There are 14 residues in the CDR3. This chain's CDR3 is CASSPMGRDAEAFF. The DNA read from the CDR3 is TGCGCCAGCAGCCCGATGGGCCGTGACGCTGAA.

In the case of this clone: The read terminates 3 residues ahead of where the CDR3 ends, so the germline J gene completes it. This chain uses TRBV2 with TRBJ1-2, with 7 bases identical to TRBD1. Germline V gives CDR1 SNHLY, CDR2 FYNNEI. The ends lost 4 bases at V and 0 bases at J; junction bases unmatched: 2. The CDR3 contains 14 residues. The CDR3 loop reads CASSGDSANYGYTF. CDR3 DNA (partial): TGTGCCAGCAGTGGGGACAGCGCTAACTATGGC.

Worth noting for this clone: The sequenced fragment ends 3 residues before the CDR3 boundary, so the rest is inferred from the germline J gene. This chain joins TRBV19 and TRBJ2-1, with 8 bases identical to TRBD1. V shed 6 bases, J shed 6 bases, and the junction held 7 bases outside the gene matches. Germline V CDR1 and CDR2: LNHDA, SQIVND (reference sequence). This CDR3 region has 14 residues. The chain's CDR3 is CASRGDRFSNEQFF. The CDR3 DNA, read in part, is TGTGCCAGTAGGGGGGACAGGTTCTCCAATGAG.

Note on this clone: The read ends 3 residues shy of where the CDR3 ends; the end is completed using the germline J gene. The chain couples TRBV19 to TRBJ1-5; unclear D gene. Germline CDR1 is LNHDA and CDR2 is SQIVND (reference sequence). The V end lost 5 bases, the J end lost 1 base, and 12 bases lay between the germline ends. CDR3 length: 15 amino acids. The CDR3 bases that were read are TGTGCCAGTAGTCCTCGGGGAGCAAGCAATCAGCCC. Its protein is CASSPRGASNQP. The whole CDR3 sequence reads CASSPRGASNQPQHF.

As for this clone: The CDR3 goes on 3 residues after the read ends, and that part is filled in from the germline J gene. The chain carries TRBV6-1 and TRBJ2-7; TRBD1 aligns across 7 bases. The J segment lost 2 bases and the V segment lost 2 bases, leaving 3 bases of the junction unmatched. CDR1 MNHNS and CDR2 SASEGT come from the germline V gene. This CDR3 is 14 amino acids long. CDR3 amino acids: CASSEMTGPYEQYF. CDR3 bases read: TGTGCCAGCAGTGAAATGACAGGGCCCTACGAG.

For this clone: The sequence runs out 3 residues before the end of the CDR3; the remainder is reconstructed from the germline J gene. This rearrangement joins TRBV20-1 to TRBJ2-1; TRBD2 aligns across 11 bases. Germline CDR1 and CDR2: DFQATT and SNEGSKA (reference sequence). The V segment lost 1 base and the J segment 1 base; nucleotides outside the gene matches: 3. This CDR3 has 16 amino acids. CDR3 DNA (partial): TGCAGTGCTAGAGGGGGGACTAGCGGTTCCTACAATGAG. Its protein is CSARGGTSGSYNE. The entire CDR3 protein reads CSARGGTSGSYNEQFF.